The 26 T cell receptor beta chains given below trace back to one sample, sequenced in a study of beta chain features in type 1 diabetes. Of the isolated RNA, all was reverse transcribed, and so the sequenced material was expressed TCRB transcripts. The method was immunoSEQ multiplex PCR; TCRdb's version includes in-frame clones alone and lacks a portion of them. The sample records approximately 300,000 clones, approximately 11% being singletons. Sequenced material: naive CD4+ T cells from blood. Receptors were obtained from a woman aged 25-40 years in good health.

This chain uses TRBV2 with TRBJ1-5; D gene unclear. CDR3 length equals 13 residues. V dropped 4 bases and J dropped 4 bases, with 8 bases sitting between them. In germline, CDR1 is SNHLY, CDR2 FYNNEI. The DNA of the CDR3 is TGTGCCAGCAGTGTACGGTTGAATCAGCCCCAGCATTTT. This gives the protein CASSVRLNQPQHF.

In its sample, this clone was seen once. This chain uses TRBV5-1 with TRBJ2-3; 7 positions agree with TRBD1. This CDR3 has 14 amino acids. The J segment lost 2 bases and the V segment lost 4 bases, leaving 4 bases of the junction unmatched. Germline V gene lookup returns CDR1 SGHRS and CDR2 YFSETQ. As DNA, the CDR3 is TGCGCCAGCAGCATAGGACAGGCCACAGATACGCAGTATTTT. It specifies CASSIGQATDTQYF.

The chain carries TRBV5-5 and TRBJ1-2; D unresolved. CDR3 size: 14 residues. The germline V gene has CDR1 SGHKS and CDR2 YYEKEE (reference sequence). V was clipped by 4 bases and J by 4 bases, with 14 bases between them. CDR3 bases: TGTGCCAGCAGCCGCTCTGAAGCTAGCTATGGCTACACCTTC. As protein: CASSRSEASYGYTF.

This clone turned up a few times. The V call is TRBV4-2, the J call TRBJ1-1; the D gene is possibly TRBD1 (6 bases). The CDR3 has 16 amino acids. The germline CDR1 and CDR2 sequences are LGHNA and YNFKEQ. V was clipped by 0 bases and J by 9 bases, with 20 bases between them. CDR3 residues: CASSQDAGGAFGKAFF. The CDR3 nucleotides read TGTGCCAGCAGCCAAGATGCCGGGGGGGCTTTTGGTAAAGCTTTCTTT.

This clone was observed a handful of times. This chain connects TRBV7-2 to TRBJ2-6; TRBD2 is a possible D gene (7 bases). CDR3 length: 15 residues. Germline loops: CDR1 SGHTA, CDR2 FQGNSA. The V gene lost 4 bases and the J gene lost 4 bases, with 11 bases spanning the gap. The CDR3 bases are TGTGCCAGCAGCTCTCGGGGGGCGGGGGCCAACGTCCTGACTTTC. Amino acids: CASSSRGAGANVLTF.

This clone has just a few counts. CDR3 protein: CASRQVRKYEQYF. In nucleotides, the CDR3 is TGTGCCAGCCGACAGGTGAGAAAATACGAGCAGTACTTC. The rearrangement links TRBV21-1 to TRBJ2-7; the D segment call TRBD1 is taken from the table without a DNA check. TRBV21-1 is shown as a pseudogene. CDR3 length: 13 amino acids.

The V gene is TRBV29-1, the J gene TRBJ2-7, with 10 positions matching TRBD2. CDR1 is SQVTM and CDR2 is ANQGSEA in the germline V gene. The CDR3 consists of 13 residues. V gave up 5 bases and J gave up 4 bases; unmatched junction bases: 5. Written as DNA, the CDR3 is TGCAGCGTTCAACTAGCGGGACAGTACGAGCAGTACTTC. Translating it yields CSVQLAGQYEQYF.

The CDR3 nucleotides read TGTGCCAGCAGTGACCCGGGGGGCGCCTACGAGCAGTACTTC. Translated: CASSDPGGAYEQYF. V gene TRBV6-1 combines with J gene TRBJ2-7, with D perhaps matching TRBD2 (7 bases). Germline assignment: CDR1 MNHNS and CDR2 SASEGT. Trimming pared 3 bases from V and 2 bases from J, leaving 11 bases between. This CDR3 comprises 14 residues.

The chain uses TRBV27 and TRBJ2-1, with TRBD2 matching 10 bases. The junction had 4 bases not matched to a gene; V was cut back by 2 bases and J by 6 bases. This CDR3 is 15 amino acids long. Germline V CDR1 and CDR2: MNHEY, SMNVEV (reference sequence). This CDR3 reads CASSLRGLATNEQFF. In DNA form, the CDR3 reads TGTGCCAGCAGTTTAAGGGGACTAGCGACCAATGAGCAGTTCTTC.

This chain's CDR3 is CASTGLAGRVQYF. The CDR3 coding sequence is TGTGCCAGCACGGGACTAGCGGGACGAGTTCAGTACTTC. The chain couples TRBV19 to TRBJ2-4; the match to TRBD2 covers 13 bases. This CDR3 region has 13 residues. In germline, CDR1 is LNHDA, CDR2 SQIVND (reference sequence). V was clipped by 9 bases and J by 11 bases; unmatched bases: 7. Together with reference TRBV19 and TRBJ2-4, the CDR3 gives the full variable domain: DGGITQSPKYLFRKEGQNVTLSCEQNLNHDAMYWYRQDPGQGLRLIYYSQIVNDFQKGDIAEGYSVSREKKESFPLTVTSAQKNPTAFYLCASTGLAGRVQYFGAGTRLSVL.

The chain recombines TRBV29-1 with TRBJ2-5, with a weak D call TRBD1 (6 bases). This CDR3 spans 13 amino acids. Germline loops: CDR1 SQVTM, CDR2 ANQGSEA. Trimming pared 8 bases from V and 5 bases from J, leaving 18 bases between. The CDR3 sequence: CSLRGAGAETQYF. CDR3 nucleotide sequence: TGCAGCCTGAGGGGAGCAGGGGCGGAGACCCAGTACTTC.

In this sample, this clone turned up a few times. The V and J genes are TRBV4-3 and TRBJ2-1; 10 positions agree with TRBD1. Germline V gene lookup returns CDR1 LGHNA and CDR2 YSLEER. CDR3 size: 19 residues. Germline trimming cut 4 bases from V and 4 bases from J; bases unmatched to any gene: 16. CDR3 nucleotides: TGCGCCAGCAGCCCTCCCTTCGCGGCGACAGGGGGCAGTTACAATGAGCAGTTCTTC. Amino acids: CASSPPFAATGGSYNEQFF.

The V call is TRBV7-2, the J call TRBJ2-7; D perhaps matches TRBD2 (6 bases). The CDR3 is 15 amino acids. V was cut by 1 base and J by 2 bases, with 12 bases left in between. The V gene's germline CDR1 is SGHTA and CDR2 FQGNSA. This chain's CDR3 is CASSLGAGLTYEQYF. In nucleotides, the CDR3 is TGTGCCAGCAGCTTAGGGGCGGGGCTCACCTACGAGCAGTACTTC.

This clone showed up just a few times. The chain uses TRBV7-2 and TRBJ2-1, with D possibly TRBD1 on 6 matching bases. The CDR3 loop spans 17 amino acids. Trimming removed 3 bases at V and 0 bases at J, with 15 bases between. Germline V gene data show CDR1 as SGHTA and CDR2 as FQGNSA. CDR3 DNA: TGTGCCAGCAGCTTTAACGGACAGCGGAGCTCCTACAATGAGCAGTTCTTC. It codes for CASSFNGQRSSYNEQFF.

This chain links TRBV30 with TRBJ2-1; the match to TRBD2 covers 14 bases. V shed 3 bases, J shed 1 base, and the junction held 14 bases outside the gene matches. This CDR3 has 20 amino acids. Germline V CDR1 and CDR2: GTSNPN, SVGIG (reference sequence). The CDR3 nucleotides read TGTGCCTGGAGCAAACGTCGACTAGCGGGAGGGCCAGGGTCCTACAATGAGCAGTTCTTC. This gives the protein CAWSKRRLAGGPGSYNEQFF.

This clone has just a few counts. The gene calls are TRBV7-6 and TRBJ2-7; TRBD1 matches at 11 bases. CDR3 length: 15 residues. The trim removed 0 bases at V and 4 bases at J, leaving 2 bases unmatched. The germline V gene encodes CDR1 SGHVS and CDR2 FNYEAQ. CDR3 region: CASSLAGTGGYEQYF. The CDR3 coding sequence is TGTGCCAGCAGCTTAGCTGGGACAGGGGGTTACGAGCAGTACTTC.

J is TRBJ2-7 and V is TRBV5-1, with a possible D match to TRBD2 (6 bases). Germline V gene data show CDR1 as SGHRS and CDR2 as YFSETQ. The CDR3 has 12 residues. V lost 4 bases to trimming and J lost 3 bases, with 8 bases between them. The CDR3 DNA reads as TGCGCCAGCAGCACGACTAGCTACGAGCAGTACTTC. Protein: CASSTTSYEQYF.

This clone has a handful of counts. As DNA, the CDR3 is TGTGCCAGCAGTTTTGGCGGGGACAATGAGCAGTTCTTC. Translating gives CASSFGGDNEQFF. V and J are TRBV27 and TRBJ2-1; a weak D match, TRBD2 (6 bases). Trimming took 3 bases from V and 5 from J, leaving 8 bases between them. Germline CDR1 reads MNHEY; CDR2 reads SMNVEV (reference sequence). The CDR3 length is 13 residues.

V usage is TRBV10-3 and J usage is TRBJ1-2; 10 nucleotides match TRBD1. Germline V gives CDR1 ENHRY, CDR2 SYGVKD. This CDR3 has 13 residues. Trimming cost V 8 bases and J 5 bases; bases outside gene matches: 5. CDR3 protein: CAISGTGEYGYTF. Here the CDR3 DNA reads TGTGCCATCTCCGGGACAGGGGAGTATGGCTACACCTTC.

This clone was picked up a small number of times. This chain joins TRBV7-9 and TRBJ2-3; TRBD1 agrees at 7 bases. J lost 2 bases, V lost 2 bases, and 13 bases had no gene match. The CDR3 loop spans 18 amino acids. The V gene's germline CDR1 is SEHNR and CDR2 FQNEAQ (reference sequence). The CDR3 sequence is CASSLRNLRDSYTDTQYF. The CDR3, as DNA: TGTGCCAGCAGCTTACGAAACCTCCGGGACAGTTACACAGATACGCAGTATTTT.

The chain has TRBV6-6 and TRBJ1-5; 9 positions agree with TRBD1. Germline V CDR1 and CDR2: MNHNY, SVGAGI (reference sequence). Trimming at V came to 5 bases and at J to 6 bases, leaving 11 bases not matched to a gene. This CDR3 comprises 16 residues. The CDR3 DNA is TGTGCCAGCAGTACCGTTGGACAGGGGAGATTTCAGCCCCAGCATTTT. It translates to CASSTVGQGRFQPQHF.

This sequence joins TRBV7-9 and TRBJ1-2; D possibly corresponds to TRBD1 (6 bases). V was shortened by 3 bases and J by 4 bases, with 9 bases between the two germline ends. The CDR3 spans 13 residues. From germline, CDR1 is SEHNR and CDR2 FQNEAQ (reference sequence). The CDR3 here is CASSFEQGYGYTF. Written as DNA, the CDR3 is TGTGCCAGCAGCTTTGAACAGGGCTATGGCTACACCTTC.

The chain uses TRBV29-1 and TRBJ2-7; D may be TRBD1 (6 bases). Germline V gene sequence: CDR1 SQVTM, CDR2 ANQGSEA. V lost 4 bases and J lost 3, with 10 bases in between. The CDR3 is 12 amino acids. CDR3 nucleotides: TGCAGCGTTGGGCTACAGGGCTACGAGCAGTACTTC. This translates into CSVGLQGYEQYF.

A few counts support this clone. The rearrangement uses TRBV28 and TRBJ1-1; possibly TRBD1 for D (5 bases). This CDR3 is 15 amino acids long. The V end was cut by 3 bases, the J end by 1 base, with 12 bases between. Germline V gene sequence: CDR1 MDHEN, CDR2 SYDVKM. This CDR3 reads CASSLPGPQNTEAFF. CDR3 nucleotide sequence: TGTGCCAGCAGTTTGCCAGGGCCCCAGAACACTGAAGCTTTCTTT.

This clone was detected only a few times. The CDR3 coding sequence is TGCAGTGCTAGACCGGGAGTCAAGCAGTACTTC. Its protein product is CSARPGVKQYF. The chain has TRBV20-1 and TRBJ2-7; TRBD2 might be the D (6 bases). The CDR3 length is 11 residues. V was clipped by 2 bases and J by 8 bases, with 10 bases between them. Per germline, CDR1 DFQATT and CDR2 SNEGSKA (reference sequence).

V is TRBV11-2 and J is TRBJ2-3, with 12 bases matching TRBD2. V lost 5 bases and J lost 2; bases outside the gene matches: 5. This CDR3 has 16 amino acids. The germline V gene encodes CDR1 SGHAT and CDR2 FQNNGV. CDR3 sequence reads: CASSPGLAGNTDTQYF. For the CDR3, the DNA is TGTGCCAGCAGCCCAGGACTAGCGGGAAACACAGATACGCAGTATTTT. Supplemented by reference TRBV11-2 and TRBJ2-3, the full variable domain reads EAGVAQSPRYKIIEKRQSVAFWCNPISGHATLYWYQQILGQGPKLLIQFQNNGVVDDSQLPKDRFSAERLKGVDSTLKIQPAKLEDSAVYLCASSPGLAGNTDTQYFGPGTRLTVL.